These 23 T cell receptor beta chains share one sample of origin, sequenced in a study of shared clonotypes between healthy human individuals. Data came from immunoSEQ multiplex PCR; TCRdb stores just in-frame clones and leaves some out. The table shows 2 million to 2.5 million clones, with 90% to 96% occurring only once. Material: naive CD4+ T cells sorted from blood. As for subset: CD45RA+ positively selected. The receptor set was obtained from a man younger than 35 in good health.

The rearrangement uses TRBV6-6 and TRBJ2-2, with 12 bases matching TRBD1. With V trimmed by 2 bases and J by 3 bases, 1 base remained unmatched. The CDR3 runs to 16 residues. Germline loops: CDR1 MNHNY, CDR2 SVGAGI (reference sequence). The CDR3 region is CASSYGTGGYTGELFF. Here the CDR3 DNA reads TGTGCCAGCAGTTACGGGACAGGGGGCTACACCGGGGAGCTGTTTTTT.

With regard to this clone: At one of its ends the junction is not consistent with the germline gene, which may arise from a read error. This chain links TRBV4-3 with TRBJ2-2; D is unresolved. Germline V gene lookup returns CDR1 LGHNA and CDR2 YSLEER. There are 15 residues in the CDR3. CDR3 nucleotide sequence: TGCGCCAGCAGACAAGCTCGGCACCCCACCGGGGAGCTGTTTTTT. Protein sequence: CASRQARHPTGELFF.

The rearrangement uses TRBV7-8 and TRBJ1-1; tentatively, D is TRBD1 (5 bases). The CDR3 is 15 amino acids. Trimming removed 1 base from V and 1 base from J, with 10 bases in between. Germline CDR1 reads SGHVS; CDR2 reads FQNEAQ. CDR3 loop: CASSLDGGPNTEAFF. For the CDR3, the DNA is TGTGCCAGCAGCTTAGATGGGGGTCCGAACACTGAAGCTTTCTTT.

A word on this clone: Other DNA variants within this sample encode the same CDR3. The CDR3 region is CAWSGRGTEAFF. The CDR3, as DNA: TGTGCCTGGAGTGGCAGGGGCACTGAAGCTTTCTTT. The genes are TRBV30 and TRBJ1-1; the D gene is possibly TRBD1 (6 bases). The length of the CDR3 is 12 residues. The V and J ends lost 1 base and 4 bases respectively, with 7 bases between them. Per germline, CDR1 GTSNPN and CDR2 SVGIG (reference sequence). Based on the CDR3 plus reference TRBV30 and TRBJ1-1, the full variable domain is SQTIHQWPATLVQPVGSPLSLECTVEGTSNPNLYWYRQAAGRGLQLLFYSVGIGQISSEVPQNLSASRPQDRQFILSSKKLLLSDSGFYLCAWSGRGTEAFFGQGTRLTVV.

The J gene is TRBJ2-5, the V gene TRBV6-1; TRBD1 might be the D (5 bases). Between the trimmed V and J ends, which lost 3 bases and 7 bases, there was a span of 12 bases. The germline V gene has CDR1 MNHNS and CDR2 SASEGT. CDR3 length: 13 amino acids. The CDR3 loop reads CASSDRVGATQYF. CDR3 bases: TGTGCCAGCAGTGACAGGGTTGGCGCGACCCAGTACTTC.

V is TRBV5-4 and J is TRBJ1-2; D perhaps matches TRBD1 (6 bases). V lost 4 bases and J 5 bases, leaving 18 bases between the germline ends. The germline gives CDR1 SGHNT, CDR2 YYREEE (reference sequence). CDR3 length: 15 residues. CDR3 amino acids: CASSDQRGERYGYTF. The CDR3 bases are TGTGCCAGCAGCGACCAGAGGGGGGAGAGGTATGGCTACACCTTC. Combining the CDR3 with reference TRBV5-4 and TRBJ1-2 gives the whole variable domain ETGVTQSPTHLIKTRGQQVTLRCSSQSGHNTVSWYQQALGQGPQFIFQYYREEENGRGNFPPRFSGLQFPNYSSELNVNALELDDSALYLCASSDQRGERYGYTFGSGTRLTVV.

The V and J genes are TRBV28 and TRBJ2-1; D may be TRBD1 (6 bases). V was clipped by 4 bases and J by 6 bases, with 13 bases between them. The CDR3 has 14 residues. The V gene's germline CDR1 is MDHEN and CDR2 SYDVKM. CDR3 in amino acids: CASSSGDHRNEQFF. The CDR3, as DNA: TGTGCCAGCAGTTCAGGGGATCACCGCAATGAGCAGTTCTTC.

CDR3 sequence reads: CASNFRQTQQETQYF. In DNA form, the CDR3 reads TGCGCCAGCAACTTTCGACAGACTCAACAAGAGACCCAGTACTTC. The genes are TRBV4-3 and TRBJ2-5, with a possible D match to TRBD1 (5 bases). The CDR3 length is 15 residues. The V end lost 7 bases, the J end lost 2 bases, and 17 bases lay between the germline ends. In germline, CDR1 is LGHNA, CDR2 YSLEER.

The chain has TRBV7-6 and TRBJ2-5, with D possibly being TRBD2 (5 bases). The germline V and J ends were trimmed by 3 bases and 5 bases, with 13 bases remaining between them. This CDR3 comprises 14 residues. CDR1 and CDR2 (germline): SGHVS, FNYEAQ. CDR3 nucleotides: TGTGCCAGCAGCTTGAGGGCCTCGGGGGAGACCCAGTACTTC. Encoded protein: CASSLRASGETQYF.

Details on this clone: Different DNA sequences within this sample yield the same CDR3. This rearrangement joins TRBV29-1 to TRBJ1-1; the D is unclear. The germline CDR1 and CDR2 sequences are SQVTM and ANQGSEA. CDR3 length equals 13 residues. V was clipped by 4 bases and J by 0 bases, with 9 bases between them. The CDR3 nucleotides are TGCAGCGTTGTTGGGAGAATGAACACTGAAGCTTTCTTT. This encodes CSVVGRMNTEAFF.

Concerning this clone: The sample holds other DNA sequences that translate to the same CDR3. This chain links TRBV25-1 with TRBJ1-6; 7 bases align to TRBD1. The CDR3 runs to 14 residues. The germline V gene has CDR1 MGHDK and CDR2 SYGVNS. Trimming removed 3 bases from V and 7 bases from J; junction bases left unmatched: 3. The CDR3 coding sequence is TGTGCCAGCAGTGAGGGACAGACGAATTCACCCCTCCACTTT. Amino acids: CASSEGQTNSPLHF.

On this clone itself: Other nucleotide sequences in the sample specify the same CDR3. The genes are TRBV7-9 and TRBJ1-1; D gene ambiguous. Trimming stripped 5 bases from V and 1 base from J, with 8 bases between. Germline V gene sequence: CDR1 SEHNR, CDR2 FQNEAQ (reference sequence). The CDR3 spans 13 residues. The DNA for the CDR3 is TGTGCCAGCAGCAGAGGTGGGAACACTGAAGCTTTCTTT. Protein product: CASSRGGNTEAFF.

This chain joins TRBV29-1 and TRBJ1-2, with D possibly matching TRBD1 (5 bases). Per the germline V gene, CDR1 is SQVTM and CDR2 is ANQGSEA. The V end was cut by 5 bases, the J end by 3 bases, with 16 bases between. CDR3 length equals 14 residues. The CDR3 spells CSVSVGTDDYGYTF. The CDR3 DNA sequence: TGCAGCGTTAGCGTCGGGACGGATGACTATGGCTACACCTTC.

The V gene is TRBV7-9, the J gene TRBJ2-3; the match to TRBD2 covers 7 bases. The CDR3 consists of 15 residues. V was clipped by 5 bases and J by 4 bases; unmatched bases: 9. The germline V gene has CDR1 SEHNR and CDR2 FQNEAQ (reference sequence). The CDR3 region has the DNA TGTGCCAGCAGCCCGCGGGGAGGGAACTCAGATACGCAGTATTTT. Protein sequence: CASSPRGGNSDTQYF.

This chain uses TRBV10-3 with TRBJ2-2; TRBD2 matches at 9 bases. Germline CDR1 is ENHRY and CDR2 is SYGVKD. CDR3 size: 14 residues. J lost 5 bases, V lost 6 bases, and 4 bases had no gene match. CDR3: CAIRTSGPTGELFF. For the CDR3, the DNA is TGTGCCATCAGGACTAGCGGACCTACCGGGGAGCTGTTTTTT.

The chain is built from TRBV7-2 and TRBJ2-7; 8 nucleotides line up with TRBD1. V gave up 2 bases and J gave up 4 bases; unmatched junction bases: 10. The CDR3 has 16 amino acids. CDR1 SGHTA and CDR2 FQGNSA come from the germline V gene. The CDR3: CASSLSTGTGLYEQYF. For the CDR3, the DNA is TGTGCCAGCAGCTTATCAACCGGGACAGGACTTTACGAGCAGTACTTC.

CDR3 region: CASSPGLTYNEQFF. The CDR3 DNA reads TGTGCCAGCTCACCAGGCCTCACCTACAATGAGCAGTTCTTC. The chain combines TRBV18 with TRBJ2-1; D is unresolved. Trimming left V 2 bases short and J 2 bases short, with 7 bases between. Germline values: CDR1 KGHSH, CDR2 LQKENI. This CDR3 has 14 residues.

In regard to this clone: The sample holds other DNA sequences that translate to the same CDR3. The CDR3 loop reads CASSPPGPNTEAFF. The CDR3 DNA reads TGCGCCAGCAGCCCGCCGGGCCCGAACACTGAAGCTTTCTTT. The chain couples TRBV5-1 to TRBJ1-1; D remains ambiguous. The CDR3 loop spans 14 amino acids. Germline V gene sequence: CDR1 SGHRS, CDR2 YFSETQ. The germline V and J ends were trimmed by 4 bases and 1 base, with 11 bases remaining between them.

The chain has TRBV2 and TRBJ2-6; tentatively, D is TRBD1 (5 bases). This CDR3 region has 15 residues. The germline V gene encodes CDR1 SNHLY and CDR2 FYNNEI. V shed 7 bases and J shed 2 bases, with 12 bases lying between them. This chain's CDR3 is CASTSGIPGANVLTF. CDR3 bases: TGTGCCAGCACCTCAGGGATCCCTGGGGCCAACGTCCTGACTTTC.

This rearrangement joins TRBV5-1 to TRBJ1-1, with a possible D match to TRBD1 (6 bases). Germline assignment: CDR1 SGHRS and CDR2 YFSETQ. Between the trimmed V and J ends, which lost 0 bases and 3 bases, there was a span of 9 bases. The CDR3 is 14 residues long. CDR3 sequence reads: CASSLDRDDTEAFF. The CDR3, as DNA: TGCGCCAGCAGCTTGGACAGGGATGACACTGAAGCTTTCTTT. The variable domain in full, completed from reference TRBV5-1 and TRBJ1-1, reads KAGVTQTPRYLIKTRGQQVTLSCSPISGHRSVSWYQQTPGQGLQFLFEYFSETQRNKGNFPGRFSGRQFSNSRSEMNVSTLELGDSALYLCASSLDRDDTEAFFGQGTRLTVV.

The V call is TRBV28, the J call TRBJ2-5; 8 nucleotides match TRBD2. Germline lookup yields CDR1 MDHEN and CDR2 SYDVKM. The J segment lost 5 bases and the V segment lost 11 bases, leaving 7 bases of the junction unmatched. The CDR3 contains 12 residues. CDR3 coding DNA: TGTGCCCTCGGGGGGGCCAGGGAGACCCAGTACTTC. Translating it yields CALGGARETQYF.

This clone was found once. CDR3 protein: CASSLFEGRMAYEQYF. The CDR3 DNA is TGTGCCAGCAGCTTGTTCGAGGGGCGAATGGCCTACGAGCAGTACTTC. This sequence joins TRBV5-6 and TRBJ2-7, with D possibly being TRBD1 or TRBD2 (5 bases each). Germline CDR1 reads SGHDT; CDR2 reads YYEEEE. The CDR3 has 16 amino acids. V lost 1 base, J lost 2 bases, and 16 bases lay in between.

This sequence joins TRBV28 and TRBJ2-5, with D uncertain. This CDR3 region has 15 residues. Trimming stripped 2 bases from V and 0 bases from J, with 10 bases between. CDR1 is MDHEN and CDR2 is SYDVKM in the germline V gene. The CDR3 is CASSLRTLYQETQYF. The CDR3 region has the DNA TGTGCCAGCAGTTTACGGACCTTGTACCAAGAGACCCAGTACTTC.